This T cell receptor (beta chain) derives from a study of regulatory T cells in long-lasting Graves disease. General study findings and limits: Persistent patients shared more public clonotypes (approximately 2,700) than newly diagnosed patients (approximately 960).

The CDR3 extends over 14 amino acids. The germline V gene encodes CDR1 MNHEY and CDR2 SVGAGI. V was cut by 5 bases and J by 3 bases, with 14 bases left in between. This clonotype was counted at least ten times. Its target is unknown. Time point specified: newly diagnosed GD, antithyroid drugs for less than 3 months. PBMC RNA was the source of the TCR library. Arm-PCR of CDR3 regions with iRepertoire HTBI primers generated TCR beta libraries. TCRdb recomputed calls from the multiplex PCR reads with MiXCR, one row per CDR3 protein. The sample lists around 250,000 distinct CDR3 sequences, around 18% occurring once. The same sample was also used in a study of T cells in Graves' hyperthyroidism and ophthalmopathy. That work contributes: Ophthalmopathy onset followed model prediction by a median roughly six months.

This sample comprised peripheral blood mononuclear cells (PBMCs), obtained at new diagnosis, from a patient treated with antithyroid drugs. The chain combines TRBV6-5 with TRBJ2-7, with D tentatively TRBD1 (6 bases). The source is a woman under 40 with Graves disease. This chain's CDR3 is CASSNLQGYYEQYF. For the CDR3, the DNA is TGTGCCAGCAGTAACTTACAGGGCTACTACGAGCAGTACTTC.